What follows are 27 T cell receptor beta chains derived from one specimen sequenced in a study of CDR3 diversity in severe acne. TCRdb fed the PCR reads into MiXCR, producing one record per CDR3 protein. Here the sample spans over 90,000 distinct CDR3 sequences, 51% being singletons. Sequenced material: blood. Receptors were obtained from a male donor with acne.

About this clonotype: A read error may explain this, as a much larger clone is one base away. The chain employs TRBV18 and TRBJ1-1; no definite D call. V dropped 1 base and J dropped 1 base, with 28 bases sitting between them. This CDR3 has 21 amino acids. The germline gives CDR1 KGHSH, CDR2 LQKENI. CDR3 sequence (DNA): TGTGCCAGCTCACCACTACCCCGAGTGAGGCACGGGGAAGAACAGAACACTGAAGCTTTCTTT. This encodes CASSPLPRVRHGEEQNTEAFF.

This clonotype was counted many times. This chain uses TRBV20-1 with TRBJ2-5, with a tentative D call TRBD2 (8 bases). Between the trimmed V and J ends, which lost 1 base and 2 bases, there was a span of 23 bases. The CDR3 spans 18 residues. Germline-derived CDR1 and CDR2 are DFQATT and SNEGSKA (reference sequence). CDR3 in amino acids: CSARVGRGSGGVQETQYF. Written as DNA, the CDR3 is TGCAGTGCTAGAGTCGGCAGGGGGAGCGGGGGAGTTCAAGAGACCCAGTACTTC.

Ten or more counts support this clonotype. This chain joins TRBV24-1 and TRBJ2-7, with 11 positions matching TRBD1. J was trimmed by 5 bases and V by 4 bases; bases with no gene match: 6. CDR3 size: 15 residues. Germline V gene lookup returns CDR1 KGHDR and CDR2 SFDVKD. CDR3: CATSEGQGARDEQYF. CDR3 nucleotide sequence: TGTGCCACCAGTGAAGGACAGGGGGCGCGGGACGAGCAGTACTTC.

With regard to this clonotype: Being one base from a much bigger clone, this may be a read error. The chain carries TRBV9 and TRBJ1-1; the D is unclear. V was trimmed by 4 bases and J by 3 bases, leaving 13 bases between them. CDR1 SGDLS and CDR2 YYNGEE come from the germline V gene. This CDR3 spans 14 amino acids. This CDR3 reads CASSPGLSYTEAFF. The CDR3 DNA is TGTGCCAGCAGCCCGGGCCTGTCATACACTGAAGCTTTCTTT.

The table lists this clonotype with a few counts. The CDR3: CASSRKGLAGETQYF. DNA of the CDR3: TGTGCCAGCAGTAGAAAAGGACTAGCGGGAGAAACGCAGTATTTT. The chain recombines TRBV27 with TRBJ2-3; TRBD2 matches at 13 bases. CDR3 size: 15 residues. Germline V gene data show CDR1 as MNHEY and CDR2 as SMNVEV (reference sequence). V gave up 5 bases and J gave up 9 bases; unmatched junction bases: 8.

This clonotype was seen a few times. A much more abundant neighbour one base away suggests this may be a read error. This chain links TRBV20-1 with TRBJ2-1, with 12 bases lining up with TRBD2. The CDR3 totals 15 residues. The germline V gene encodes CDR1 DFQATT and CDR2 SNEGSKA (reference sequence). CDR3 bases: TGCGGTGCGAAGACTAGCGGGAGTTTTTACAATGAGCAGTTCTTC. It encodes CGAKTSGSFYNEQFF.

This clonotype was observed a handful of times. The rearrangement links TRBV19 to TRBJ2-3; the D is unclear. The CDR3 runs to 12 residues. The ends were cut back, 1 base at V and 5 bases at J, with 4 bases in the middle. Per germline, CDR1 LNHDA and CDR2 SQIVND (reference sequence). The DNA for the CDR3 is TGTGCCAGTAGTATAGGTAGAGATACGCAGTATTTT. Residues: CASSIGRDTQYF.

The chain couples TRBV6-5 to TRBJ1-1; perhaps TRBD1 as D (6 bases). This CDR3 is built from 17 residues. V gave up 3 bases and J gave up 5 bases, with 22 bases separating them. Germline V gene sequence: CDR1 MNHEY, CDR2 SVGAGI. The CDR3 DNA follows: TGTGCCAGCAGTTATTCGCCACCCTCTTTAGGGGGGACTGAAGCTTTCTTT. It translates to CASSYSPPSLGGTEAFF.

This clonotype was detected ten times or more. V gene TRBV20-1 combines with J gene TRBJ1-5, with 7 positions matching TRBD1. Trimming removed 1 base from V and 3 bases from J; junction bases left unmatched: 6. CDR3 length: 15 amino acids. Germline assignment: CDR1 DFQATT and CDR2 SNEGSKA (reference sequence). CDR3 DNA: TGCAGTGCTAGAGGGGGGACAGTATTCAATCAGCCCCAGCATTTT. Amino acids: CSARGGTVFNQPQHF.

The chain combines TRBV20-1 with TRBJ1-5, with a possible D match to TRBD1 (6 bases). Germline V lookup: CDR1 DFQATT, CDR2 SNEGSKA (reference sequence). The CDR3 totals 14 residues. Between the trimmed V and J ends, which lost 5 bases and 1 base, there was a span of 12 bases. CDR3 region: CSAEQGMSNQPQHF. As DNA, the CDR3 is TGCAGTGCTGAGCAGGGGATGAGCAATCAGCCCCAGCATTTT.

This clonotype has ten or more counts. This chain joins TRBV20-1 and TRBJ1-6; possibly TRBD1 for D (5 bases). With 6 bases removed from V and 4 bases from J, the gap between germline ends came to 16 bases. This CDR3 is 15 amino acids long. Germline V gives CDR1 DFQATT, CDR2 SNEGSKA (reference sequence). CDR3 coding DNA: TGCAGTGCCCCGCCGGCGGGGGGGTATAATTCACCCCTCCACTTT. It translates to CSAPPAGGYNSPLHF.

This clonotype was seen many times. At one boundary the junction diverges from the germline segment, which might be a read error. This CDR3 is CASSWGDAETQYF. Here the CDR3 DNA reads TGTGCCAGCAGCTGGGGAGACGCAGAGACTCAGTACTTC. V usage is TRBV5-4 and J usage is TRBJ2-5; D may be TRBD2 (5 bases). The CDR3 covers 13 residues. Germline CDR1 reads SGHNT; CDR2 reads YYREEE (reference sequence).

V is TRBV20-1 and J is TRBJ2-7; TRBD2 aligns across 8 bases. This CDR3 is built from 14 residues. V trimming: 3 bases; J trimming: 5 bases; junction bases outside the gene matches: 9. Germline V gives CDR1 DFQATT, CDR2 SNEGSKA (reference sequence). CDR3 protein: CSARTAGTSHEQYF. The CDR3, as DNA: TGCAGTGCTAGGACCGCCGGGACTAGTCACGAGCAGTACTTC.

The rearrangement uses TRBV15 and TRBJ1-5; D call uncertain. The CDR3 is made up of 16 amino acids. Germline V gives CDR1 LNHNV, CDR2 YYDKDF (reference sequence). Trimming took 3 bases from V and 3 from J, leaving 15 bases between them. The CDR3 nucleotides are TGTGCCACCAGCAGGGAGTGGGGTGGTAACAATCAGCCCCAGCATTTT. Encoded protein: CATSREWGGNNQPQHF.

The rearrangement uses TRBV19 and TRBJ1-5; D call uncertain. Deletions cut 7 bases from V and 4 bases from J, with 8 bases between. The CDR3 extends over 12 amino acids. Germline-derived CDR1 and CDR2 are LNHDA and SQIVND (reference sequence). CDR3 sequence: CASTVGNQPQHF. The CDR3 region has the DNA TGTGCCAGTACAGTTGGAAATCAGCCCCAGCATTTT. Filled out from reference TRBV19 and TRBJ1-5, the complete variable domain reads DGGITQSPKYLFRKEGQNVTLSCEQNLNHDAMYWYRQDPGQGLRLIYYSQIVNDFQKGDIAEGYSVSREKKESFPLTVTSAQKNPTAFYLCASTVGNQPQHFGDGTRLSIL.

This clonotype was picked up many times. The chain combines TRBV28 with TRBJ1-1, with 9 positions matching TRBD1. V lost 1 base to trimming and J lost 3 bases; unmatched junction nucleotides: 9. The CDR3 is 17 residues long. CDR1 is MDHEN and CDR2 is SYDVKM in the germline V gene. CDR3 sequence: CASSLSRGTGKDTEAFF. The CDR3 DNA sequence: TGTGCCAGCAGTTTATCGCGTGGGACAGGGAAGGACACTGAAGCTTTCTTT. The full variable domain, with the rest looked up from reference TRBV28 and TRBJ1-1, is DVKVTQSSRYLVKRTGEKVFLECVQDMDHENMFWYRQDPGLGLRLIYFSYDVKMKEKGDIPEGYSVSREKKERFSLILESASTNQTSMYLCASSLSRGTGKDTEAFFGQGTRLTVV.

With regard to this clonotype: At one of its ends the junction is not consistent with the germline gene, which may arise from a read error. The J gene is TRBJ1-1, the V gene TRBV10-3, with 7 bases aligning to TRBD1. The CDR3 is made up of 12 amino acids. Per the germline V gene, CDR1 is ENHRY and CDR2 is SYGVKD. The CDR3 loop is CATGTVNTEAFF. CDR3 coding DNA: TGTGCCACCGGGACAGTGAACACTGAGGCTTTCTTT.

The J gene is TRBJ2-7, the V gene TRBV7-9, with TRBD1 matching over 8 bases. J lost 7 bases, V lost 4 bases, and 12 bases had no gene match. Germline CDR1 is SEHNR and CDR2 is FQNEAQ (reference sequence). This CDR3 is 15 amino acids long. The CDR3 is CASSWGDRNPLEQYF. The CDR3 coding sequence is TGTGCCAGCAGCTGGGGGGACAGGAACCCCCTGGAGCAGTACTTC. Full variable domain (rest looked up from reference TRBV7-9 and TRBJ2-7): DTGVSQNPRHKITKRGQNVTFRCDPISEHNRLYWYRQTLGQGPEFLTYFQNEAQLEKSRLLSDRFSAERPKGSFSTLEIQRTEQGDSAMYLCASSWGDRNPLEQYFGPGTRLTVT.

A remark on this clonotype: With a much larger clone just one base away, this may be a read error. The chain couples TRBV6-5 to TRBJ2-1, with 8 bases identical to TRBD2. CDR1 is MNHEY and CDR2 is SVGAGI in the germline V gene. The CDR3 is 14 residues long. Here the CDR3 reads CASSRREGYNERFF. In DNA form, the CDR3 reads TGTGCCAGCAGTAGACGGGAGGGTTACAATGAGCGGTTCTTC.

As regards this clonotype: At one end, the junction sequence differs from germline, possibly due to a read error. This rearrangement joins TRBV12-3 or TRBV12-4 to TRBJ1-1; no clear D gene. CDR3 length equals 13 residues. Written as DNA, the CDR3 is TGTGCCAGCAATTTAGGTAGGAACACTGAAGCTTTCTTT. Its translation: CASNLGRNTEAFF.

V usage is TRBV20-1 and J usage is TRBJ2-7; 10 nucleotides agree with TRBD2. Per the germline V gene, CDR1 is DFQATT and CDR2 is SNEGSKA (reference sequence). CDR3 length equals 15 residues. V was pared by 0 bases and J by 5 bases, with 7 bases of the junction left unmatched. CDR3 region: CSARDPSGSWNEQYF. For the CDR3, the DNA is TGCAGTGCTAGAGATCCTAGCGGGAGCTGGAACGAGCAGTACTTC.

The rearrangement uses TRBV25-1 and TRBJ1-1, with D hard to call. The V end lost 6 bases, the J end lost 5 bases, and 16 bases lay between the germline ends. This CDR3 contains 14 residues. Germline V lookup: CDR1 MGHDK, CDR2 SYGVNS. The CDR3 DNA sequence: TGTGCCAGCAGCCATATCTTTTCGAGGACTGAAGCTTTCTTT. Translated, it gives CASSHIFSRTEAFF.

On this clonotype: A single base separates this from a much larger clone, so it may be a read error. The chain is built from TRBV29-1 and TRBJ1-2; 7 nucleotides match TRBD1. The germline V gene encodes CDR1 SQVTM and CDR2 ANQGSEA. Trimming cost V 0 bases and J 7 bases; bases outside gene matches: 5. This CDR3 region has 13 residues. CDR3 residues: CSVEEETGAGYTF. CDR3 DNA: TGCAGCGTTGAAGAAGAAACAGGGGCTGGCTACACCTTC.

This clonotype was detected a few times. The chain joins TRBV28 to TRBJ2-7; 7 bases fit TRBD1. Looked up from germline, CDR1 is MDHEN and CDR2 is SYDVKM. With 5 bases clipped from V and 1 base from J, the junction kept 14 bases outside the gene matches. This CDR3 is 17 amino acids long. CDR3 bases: TGTGCCAGCAGTCGCTCCCCGACAGGGCATTCTTCCTACGAGCAGTACGTC. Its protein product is CASSRSPTGHSSYEQYV.

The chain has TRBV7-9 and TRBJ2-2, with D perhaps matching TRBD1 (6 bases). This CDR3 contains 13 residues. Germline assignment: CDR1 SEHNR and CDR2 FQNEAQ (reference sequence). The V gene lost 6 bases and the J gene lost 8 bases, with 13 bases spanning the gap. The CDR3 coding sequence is TGTGCCAGCAGTTCTCAGGGGAAGGGGGAGCTGTTTTTT. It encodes CASSSQGKGELFF.

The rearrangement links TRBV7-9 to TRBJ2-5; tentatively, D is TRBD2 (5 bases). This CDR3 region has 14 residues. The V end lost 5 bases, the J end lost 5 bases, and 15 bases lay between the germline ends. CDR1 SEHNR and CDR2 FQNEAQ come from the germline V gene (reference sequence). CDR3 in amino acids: CASSPVMTTETQYF. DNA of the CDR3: TGTGCCAGCAGCCCGGTCATGACTACGGAGACCCAGTACTTC.

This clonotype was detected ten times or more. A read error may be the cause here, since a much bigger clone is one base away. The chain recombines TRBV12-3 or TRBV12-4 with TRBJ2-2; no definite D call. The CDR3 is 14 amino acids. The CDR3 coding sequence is TGTGCCAGCAGATCCCTGGCCAACACCAGGGAGCTGTTTTTT. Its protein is CASRSLANTRELFF.